The 20 T cell receptor beta chains listed next were all sequenced from one sample in a study of cytomegalovirus exposure and HLA in healthy donors. Primers: 60 Vbeta forward and 13 Jbeta reverse. Produced via immunoSEQ multiplex PCR; TCRdb's table is partial and in-frame only. The top ten clones hold approximately 1.4% of a sample with under 200,000 clones, more than 75% of them seen once. Sequencing was carried out using PBMCs. These receptors all stem from a girl between 5 and 17 years old in good health and CMV-seropositive.

The rearrangement links TRBV4-3 to TRBJ1-2; perhaps TRBD1 as D (6 bases). V shed 1 base and J shed 8 bases, with 11 bases lying between them. This CDR3 has 13 residues. The germline V gene encodes CDR1 LGHNA and CDR2 YSLEER. The CDR3 reads CASSQGQDWGYTF. Here the CDR3 DNA reads TGCGCCAGCAGCCAAGGACAGGATTGGGGCTACACCTTC.

This rearrangement joins TRBV2 to TRBJ1-5; 9 bases are shared with TRBD1. With V trimmed by 3 bases and J by 11 bases, 17 bases remained unmatched. The CDR3 runs 17 residues. The germline V gene has CDR1 SNHLY and CDR2 FYNNEI. The CDR3 reads CASSDYWALKDRGAQHF. The CDR3 nucleotides are TGTGCCAGCAGTGATTACTGGGCCTTGAAAGACAGGGGGGCCCAGCATTTT. Full variable domain (outside the CDR3, taken from reference TRBV2 and TRBJ1-5): EPEVTQTPSHQVTQMGQEVILRCVPISNHLYFYWYRQILGQKVEFLVSFYNNEISEKSEIFDDQFSVERPDGSNFTLKIRSTKLEDSAMYFCASSDYWALKDRGAQHFGDGTRLSIL.

This chain links TRBV28 with TRBJ1-4; D ambiguous. Germline-derived CDR1 and CDR2 are MDHEN and SYDVKM. The CDR3 runs 13 residues. Trimming took 7 bases from V and 0 from J, leaving 6 bases between them. CDR3 in amino acids: CASTSPTNEKLFF. The CDR3 DNA reads TGTGCCAGCACAAGCCCAACTAATGAAAAACTGTTTTTT.

In nucleotides, the CDR3 is TGTGCCAGCAGTGCCGAGCGGGGGGGCCAAAGCGAGCAGTTCTTC. It is translated as CASSAERGGQSEQFF. J is TRBJ2-1 and V is TRBV25-1; TRBD2 agrees at 10 bases. This CDR3 has 15 amino acids. Trimming at V came to 4 bases and at J to 10 bases, leaving 10 bases not matched to a gene. Germline loops: CDR1 MGHDK, CDR2 SYGVNS.

The chain is built from TRBV10-3 and TRBJ1-5; 12 bases are a match to TRBD1. Per germline, CDR1 ENHRY and CDR2 SYGVKD. V shed 4 bases, J shed 5 bases, and the junction held 6 bases outside the gene matches. This CDR3 contains 16 residues. CDR3 residues: CAISGGTGGRDQPQHF. The CDR3 coding sequence is TGTGCCATCAGTGGAGGGACAGGGGGCCGCGATCAGCCCCAGCATTTT.

The table lists this clone with a count of one. V is TRBV7-6 and J is TRBJ2-3; perhaps TRBD2 as D (7 bases). V shed 0 bases and J shed 2 bases, with 12 bases lying between them. Germline CDR1 and CDR2: SGHVS and FNYEAQ. CDR3 length: 16 residues. The CDR3 DNA is TGTGCCAGCAGCTTAGCTGGAGGGGGGGACACAGATACGCAGTATTTT. Residues: CASSLAGGGDTDTQYF.

J is TRBJ2-3 and V is TRBV7-9; 11 bases map to TRBD1. Germline trimming cut 3 bases from V and 4 bases from J; bases unmatched to any gene: 9. Germline V lookup: CDR1 SEHNR, CDR2 FQNEAQ (reference sequence). The length of the CDR3 is 17 residues. The CDR3 DNA is TGTGCCAGCAGCTTCTACCTAGGACAGGGGGCGTCAGATACGCAGTATTTT. This translates into CASSFYLGQGASDTQYF.

This sequence joins TRBV7-9 and TRBJ1-1; perhaps TRBD1 as D (5 bases). The CDR3 runs to 13 residues. Germline lookup yields CDR1 SEHNR and CDR2 FQNEAQ (reference sequence). V was shortened by 6 bases and J by 1 base, with 9 bases between the two germline ends. The CDR3 region has the DNA TGTGCCAGCAGAAGGACACCGAACACTGAAGCTTTCTTT. Translated, it gives CASRRTPNTEAFF. Supplemented by reference TRBV7-9 and TRBJ1-1, the full variable domain reads DTGVSQNPRHKITKRGQNVTFRCDPISEHNRLYWYRQTLGQGPEFLTYFQNEAQLEKSRLLSDRFSAERPKGSFSTLEIQRTEQGDSAMYLCASRRTPNTEAFFGQGTRLTVV.

This rearrangement joins TRBV12-5 to TRBJ2-2, with a possible D match to TRBD2 (6 bases). The CDR3 consists of 17 residues. Trimming took 2 bases from V and 4 from J, leaving 17 bases between them. Germline CDR1 LGHNT, CDR2 FRNRAP. The CDR3 sequence: CASGLPAPVGGTGELFF. CDR3 in DNA: TGTGCTAGTGGTTTGCCAGCCCCAGTCGGGGGCACCGGGGAGCTGTTTTTT.

The chain employs TRBV30 and TRBJ1-2, with 7 bases aligning to TRBD1. V trimming: 8 bases; J trimming: 0 bases; junction bases outside the gene matches: 9. Germline V gene data show CDR1 as GTSNPN and CDR2 as SVGIG (reference sequence). The CDR3 is 14 residues long. As DNA, the CDR3 is TGTGCCGGAACGACAGGGCCCTCTAACTATGGCTACACCTTC. Amino acid sequence: CAGTTGPSNYGYTF.

This sequence joins TRBV7-2 and TRBJ2-7, with a possible D match to TRBD1 (6 bases). The CDR3 spans 13 residues. Trimming shortened V by 5 bases and J by 2 bases, and 10 bases separated the two germline ends. Germline V gene lookup returns CDR1 SGHTA and CDR2 FQGNSA. The CDR3 nucleotides are TGTGCCAGCAGCAGAACAGGGCCCTACGAGCAGTACTTC. Protein product: CASSRTGPYEQYF.

The rearrangement uses TRBV9 and TRBJ2-7; 8 nucleotides align to TRBD2. After removal of 4 bases from V and 5 bases from J, the junction contained 11 bases not matched to a gene. From germline, CDR1 is SGDLS and CDR2 YYNGEE. The CDR3 totals 15 residues. The DNA of the CDR3 is TGTGCCAGCAGCCCCCGGGAGGGTAGTTCCCACGAGCAGTACTTC. This sequence encodes CASSPREGSSHEQYF.

The chain recombines TRBV4-3 with TRBJ1-2, with TRBD1 matching over 10 bases. Germline CDR1 LGHNA, CDR2 YSLEER. This CDR3 is 15 amino acids long. V lost 0 bases, J lost 7 bases, and 5 bases stayed unmatched. The CDR3, as DNA: TGCGCCAGCAGCCAAGACAGACAGGGGGCAGGTGGCTACACCTTC. Translated: CASSQDRQGAGGYTF.

The V and J genes are TRBV5-4 and TRBJ2-7; D is uncertain. Germline V lookup: CDR1 SGHNT, CDR2 YYREEE (reference sequence). This CDR3 comprises 13 residues. The V end lost 0 bases, the J end lost 9 bases, and 13 bases lay between the germline ends. CDR3 nucleotide sequence: TGTGCCAGCAGCTTGGCCGAGACACACCCGCAGTACTTC. It is translated as CASSLAETHPQYF. Full variable domain (rest looked up from reference TRBV5-4 and TRBJ2-7): ETGVTQSPTHLIKTRGQQVTLRCSSQSGHNTVSWYQQALGQGPQFIFQYYREEENGRGNFPPRFSGLQFPNYSSELNVNALELDDSALYLCASSLAETHPQYFGPGTRLTVT.

V usage is TRBV11-2 and J usage is TRBJ1-2; D is ambiguous. CDR1 is SGHAT and CDR2 is FQNNGV in the germline V gene. V lost 1 base to trimming and J lost 8 bases, with 11 bases between them. CDR3 length equals 13 residues. In DNA, the CDR3 is TGTGCCAGCAGCTTAGCACCAGCCGGGGGCTACACCTTC. It codes for CASSLAPAGGYTF.

This sequence joins TRBV5-6 and TRBJ1-1; a weak D match, TRBD1 (5 bases). The V gene's germline CDR1 is SGHDT and CDR2 YYEEEE. This CDR3 is built from 13 residues. V was clipped by 0 bases and J by 5 bases, with 8 bases between them. The CDR3 DNA sequence: TGTGCCAGCAGCTTGGACGGGGGGACTGAAGCTTTCTTT. This codes for CASSLDGGTEAFF.

This sequence joins TRBV4-3 and TRBJ2-2; 8 bases are shared with TRBD2. This CDR3 spans 15 amino acids. The germline V gene has CDR1 LGHNA and CDR2 YSLEER. V lost 0 bases and J lost 7; bases outside the gene matches: 4. The CDR3 DNA sequence: TGCGCCAGCAGCCAAGAAGGACTAGCTAGCGGGGAGCTGTTTTTT. It specifies CASSQEGLASGELFF.

This chain joins TRBV30 and TRBJ1-2; 7 nucleotides align to TRBD1. Germline V CDR1 and CDR2: GTSNPN, SVGIG (reference sequence). V lost 2 bases and J lost 8; bases outside the gene matches: 17. This CDR3 is 16 amino acids long. CDR3 nucleotide sequence: TGTGCCTGGAGTCCCACCATCCATATAGGGGGCAGCGGCTACACCTTC. Protein: CAWSPTIHIGGSGYTF.

This chain connects TRBV5-1 to TRBJ2-3, with TRBD2 as a possible D gene (6 bases). Germline V gene sequence: CDR1 SGHRS, CDR2 YFSETQ. The length of the CDR3 is 15 residues. The V gene lost 4 bases and the J gene lost 0 bases, with 12 bases spanning the gap. The CDR3 loop is CASSVGLHSTDTQYF. CDR3 in DNA: TGCGCCAGCAGCGTGGGACTGCATAGCACAGATACGCAGTATTTT.

V gene TRBV29-1 combines with J gene TRBJ2-7, with 10 bases lining up with TRBD2. CDR1 and CDR2 from the germline V gene are SQVTM and ANQGSEA. The CDR3 extends over 14 amino acids. V dropped 4 bases and J dropped 6; count of bases not matched to a gene: 9. CDR3 loop: CSVALLAGSSEQYF. The CDR3, as DNA: TGCAGCGTTGCCTTACTAGCGGGATCTTCCGAGCAGTACTTC.